Sequencing of this T cell receptor beta chain was carried out in a study of identical twins. Study-level results: Out-of-frame alpha sequences common to twins were enriched for low generation probability.

TCRdb re-called the 5' RACE reads with MiXCR, one entry per CDR3 protein. In the table there are a few hundred thousand distinct CDR3 sequences, approximately 12% of which are singletons. The CDR3 totals 15 residues. Germline V gene data show CDR1 as MDHEN and CDR2 as SYDVKM. Trimming cost V 5 bases and J 0 bases, with 12 bases left between them. This clonotype was seen only a few times. Its target is unknown. These same data were also listed under a study on yellow fever vaccine responses in identical twins.

The source of this sequence is a woman between 18 and 29 years old in good health. Sequences were obtained from memory (CD45RO+) T cells sorted from blood. The V and J genes are TRBV28 and TRBJ2-3; TRBD2 might be the D (6 bases). CDR3 region: CASSTAGTSTDTQYF. CDR3 coding DNA: TGTGCCAGCAGTACAGCCGGGACTAGCACAGATACGCAGTATTTT.